The 16 T cell receptor beta chains presented below share a single source sample, sequenced in a study of naive and memory T cell subsets (dated by TCRdb to the late 2010s). General findings and caveats noted by the study authors: Naive repertoires, especially CD8, contained a few larger clonotypes, possibly memory cells re-expressing CD45RA.

The method was UMI-ligation and nested PCR. Sequenced using an Illumina MiSeq. The beta constant-region primer consisted of an equimolar mixture of two oligonucleotides that together covered TRBC1 and TRBC2. Four rounds of PCR were used to amplify ligated cDNA, with nested alpha and beta constant-region primers being used together with the SP2 primer. TCRdb reran the public reads through fastp at Q25 and MiXCR, keeping productive beta chains. Entries that share a CDR3 protein sequence are merged under the most common genes and DNA. This sample gives 150,000 or so distinct CDR3 sequences in total; roughly 23% of them show up just once. The ten largest clones add up to approximately 0.1% of the sample. The antigens for these receptors are not known. Sample: naive CD4+ T cells from blood. The cell subset or site label, read with the paper, signifies: naive T cells, CD45RA high CD27+. All receptors come from a human donor in good health.

The chain carries TRBV6-5 and TRBJ2-7; D might be TRBD1 or TRBD2, each matching 5 bases. Per the germline V gene, CDR1 is MNHEY and CDR2 is SVGAGI. The CDR3 has 14 amino acids. V was pared by 0 bases and J by 2 bases, with 8 bases between. CDR3 residues: CASSYSTAAYEQYF. For the CDR3, the DNA is TGTGCCAGCAGTTACTCGACAGCGGCCTACGAGCAGTACTTC.

The chain links TRBV11-2 to TRBJ1-3; the match to TRBD1 covers 9 bases. The CDR3 contains 14 residues. V lost 4 bases to trimming and J lost 7 bases; unmatched junction nucleotides: 5. The germline V gene encodes CDR1 SGHAT and CDR2 FQNNGV. The chain's CDR3 is CASSSQGARNTIYF. DNA for the CDR3: TGTGCCAGCAGCTCACAGGGGGCCCGGAACACCATATATTTT. The entire variable domain, with the rest obtained from reference TRBV11-2 and TRBJ1-3, is as follows: EAGVAQSPRYKIIEKRQSVAFWCNPISGHATLYWYQQILGQGPKLLIQFQNNGVVDDSQLPKDRFSAERLKGVDSTLKIQPAKLEDSAVYLCASSSQGARNTIYFGEGSWLTVV.

This clonotype occurred many times. As DNA, the CDR3 is TGCAGTGCTAGAGTAGTCGTGGGAGAGCAGTTCTTC. The encoded protein is CSARVVVGEQFF. The chain couples TRBV20-1 to TRBJ2-1; D gene ambiguous. CDR3 size: 12 residues. V gave up 1 base and J gave up 10 bases, with 11 bases separating them. Germline assignment: CDR1 DFQATT and CDR2 SNEGSKA (reference sequence).

This clonotype came up a few times. This rearrangement joins TRBV27 to TRBJ1-5, with no clear D. V was pared by 7 bases and J by 0 bases, with 10 bases between. This CDR3 is built from 14 residues. Germline V gives CDR1 MNHEY, CDR2 SMNVEV (reference sequence). The CDR3 sequence is CASNRAPSNQPQHF. The CDR3 DNA is TGTGCCAGCAATAGAGCTCCTAGCAATCAGCCCCAGCATTTT.

This chain uses TRBV5-1 with TRBJ1-1; D is ambiguous. This CDR3 is 15 amino acids long. The germline gives CDR1 SGHRS, CDR2 YFSETQ. Trimming took off 1 base at V and 0 bases at J, with 10 bases between the two ends. CDR3 amino acids: CASSLNGRLNTEAFF. The DNA for the CDR3 is TGCGCCAGCAGCTTGAACGGCAGGCTGAACACTGAAGCTTTCTTT.

The rearrangement joins TRBV20-1 to TRBJ2-5; 7 nucleotides agree with TRBD1. CDR1 and CDR2 (germline): DFQATT, SNEGSKA (reference sequence). Losses at the gene ends were 0 bases for V and 4 bases for J; bases not matched to a gene: 11. The CDR3 has 16 amino acids. The CDR3 region has the DNA TGCAGTGCTAGAGATGAGCGGTCGGGACAGATAGAGACCCAGTACTTC. As protein: CSARDERSGQIETQYF.

There are a few counts of this clonotype. This chain links TRBV28 with TRBJ1-4; a possible D gene is TRBD1 (6 bases). V was shortened by 5 bases and J by 6 bases, with 10 bases between the two germline ends. The CDR3 extends over 13 amino acids. Germline V gene data show CDR1 as MDHEN and CDR2 as SYDVKM. CDR3 sequence (DNA): TGTGCCAGCAGTGACAGGAGGGATGAAAAACTGTTTTTT. Its translation: CASSDRRDEKLFF.

This chain joins TRBV18 and TRBJ1-1; D unresolved. CDR1 and CDR2 from the germline V gene are KGHSH and LQKENI. The CDR3 totals 14 residues. V lost 6 bases and J 4 bases, leaving 15 bases between the germline ends. The CDR3 DNA follows: TGTGCCAGCTCTCCAGGCGGTATGGTCACTGAAGCTTTCTTT. Translating it yields CASSPGGMVTEAFF.

The V gene is TRBV20-1, the J gene TRBJ1-1; 7 bases fit TRBD1. V lost 3 bases, J lost 7 bases, and 11 bases stayed unmatched. The length of the CDR3 is 14 residues. CDR1 and CDR2 (germline): DFQATT, SNEGSKA (reference sequence). CDR3 DNA: TGCAGTGCTAGGGTAAACAGGGGCCACTTTGAAGCTTTCTTT. Protein sequence: CSARVNRGHFEAFF.

This clonotype has just a few counts. The chain links TRBV12-5 to TRBJ2-7, with D possibly matching TRBD2 (6 bases). Germline V gene lookup returns CDR1 LGHNT and CDR2 FRNRAP. Trimming took 2 bases from V and 3 from J, leaving 8 bases between them. The length of the CDR3 is 13 residues. CDR3 sequence: CASGLSGVYEQYF. In DNA, the CDR3 is TGTGCTAGTGGTTTGTCGGGGGTCTACGAGCAGTACTTC.

V gene TRBV20-1 combines with J gene TRBJ2-2; D may correspond to TRBD1 or TRBD2 (5 bases each). The V end lost 6 bases, the J end lost 0 bases, and 17 bases lay between the germline ends. Per the germline V gene, CDR1 is DFQATT and CDR2 is SNEGSKA (reference sequence). The CDR3 covers 16 residues. Here the CDR3 DNA reads TGCAGTGCAAGGGACGCCTCCCCCGCGAACACCGGGGAGCTGTTTTTT. Encoded protein: CSARDASPANTGELFF.

The chain has TRBV7-2 and TRBJ1-2; 7 bases map to TRBD1. Germline CDR1 is SGHTA and CDR2 is FQGNSA. The V gene end was trimmed by 3 bases and the J gene end by 8 bases; junction bases not matched to a gene: 18. This CDR3 comprises 17 residues. For the CDR3, the DNA is TGTGCCAGCAGCTTCTACCCCCCCCCAGGGGGATTACGAGGCTACACCTTC. Translation: CASSFYPPPGGLRGYTF.

This clonotype was detected a few times. The genes are TRBV7-9 and TRBJ2-7, with 11 bases aligning to TRBD2. The CDR3 is 14 amino acids. The V and J ends lost 5 bases and 5 bases, in that order; junction bases with no gene match: 5. CDR1 is SEHNR and CDR2 is FQNEAQ in the germline V gene (reference sequence). The CDR3 spells CASSDLAGGHEQYF. CDR3 nucleotides: TGTGCCAGCAGCGATCTAGCGGGAGGCCACGAGCAGTACTTC.

In its sample, this clonotype was seen a few times. The rearrangement joins TRBV6-5 to TRBJ1-3, with D possibly TRBD1 on 6 matching bases. V lost 2 bases and J 1 base, leaving 12 bases between the germline ends. Germline assignment: CDR1 MNHEY and CDR2 SVGAGI. The CDR3 spans 16 residues. CDR3 DNA sequence: TGTGCCAGCAGTTACAAGGGGGTCGGGTCTGGAAACACCATATATTTT. This sequence encodes CASSYKGVGSGNTIYF.

The chain links TRBV20-1 to TRBJ2-1, with 9 bases lining up with TRBD1. The junction had 2 bases not matched to a gene; V was cut back by 3 bases and J by 5 bases. CDR3 size: 13 residues. Looked up from germline, CDR1 is DFQATT and CDR2 is SNEGSKA (reference sequence). The CDR3 sequence: CSARGTGNNEQFF. CDR3 DNA sequence: TGCAGTGCTAGGGGGACAGGGAACAATGAGCAGTTCTTC.

The V call is TRBV19, the J call TRBJ1-6; 9 bases agree with TRBD1. The V gene end was trimmed by 9 bases and the J gene end by 8 bases; junction bases not matched to a gene: 14. Germline V gene lookup returns CDR1 LNHDA and CDR2 SQIVND (reference sequence). The CDR3 loop spans 16 amino acids. The CDR3 region is CARRHRGRPRDSPLHF. The CDR3 DNA sequence: TGTGCCAGGCGCCACAGGGGGCGGCCTCGGGATTCACCCCTCCACTTT.